A single sample is the source of the 28 T cell receptor beta chains below, sequenced in a study of T cell changes during pregnancy in multiple sclerosis. Measured with immunoSEQ multiplex PCR; TCRdb has only the in-frame clones, and not every one. This table has 25,000 to 35,000 clones, around 89% appearing once. The sequences come from CD8+ T cells from peripheral blood mononuclear cells, collected in the second trimester of pregnancy. These receptors all stem from a female donor with multiple sclerosis, enrolled in a pregnancy study.

The chain uses TRBV27 and TRBJ1-5; D is undetermined. V dropped 2 bases and J dropped 4 bases, with 6 bases sitting between them. There are 13 residues in the CDR3. Germline CDR1 is MNHEY and CDR2 is SMNVEV (reference sequence). CDR3 in DNA: TGTGCCAGCAGTTTAGAGCCTAATCAGCCCCAGCATTTT. Its translation is CASSLEPNQPQHF.

A word on this clone: At one end the junction does not follow the germline gene, possibly because of a read error. The genes are TRBV20-1 and TRBJ2-1; D call uncertain. The CDR3 loop spans 10 amino acids. Germline CDR1 DFQATT, CDR2 SNEGSKA (reference sequence). In nucleotides, the CDR3 is TGCAGTGCTAGATATGATAGCTTGGTCTTC. Its translation is CSARYDSLVF.

This rearrangement joins TRBV28 to TRBJ2-5, with a tentative D call TRBD1 (6 bases). This CDR3 contains 13 residues. Germline V gene data show CDR1 as MDHEN and CDR2 as SYDVKM. V was trimmed by 10 bases and J by 5 bases, leaving 17 bases between them. The CDR3 DNA follows: TGTGCCACCGCGACAGGACCGCGGGAGACCCAGTACTTC. It is translated as CATATGPRETQYF.

The rearrangement joins TRBV6-4 to TRBJ2-2, with unresolved D. This CDR3 region has 12 residues. The V end was cut by 3 bases, the J end by 7 bases, with 6 bases between. From germline, CDR1 is MRHNA and CDR2 SNTAGT. The CDR3: CASSEGVGELFF. CDR3 nucleotides: TGTGCCAGCAGTGAGGGCGTCGGGGAGCTGTTTTTT.

This chain links TRBV5-1 with TRBJ1-2, with D perhaps TRBD1 (6 bases). Germline values: CDR1 SGHRS, CDR2 YFSETQ. The CDR3 sequence is 16 residues long. Deletions cut 0 bases from V and 1 base from J, with 13 bases between. The CDR3 DNA reads TGCGCCAGCAGCTTGGCCATACAGGGTGATAACTATGGCTACACCTTC. Translated: CASSLAIQGDNYGYTF.

The gene calls are TRBV19 and TRBJ1-1, with no clear D. Germline V gene data show CDR1 as LNHDA and CDR2 as SQIVND (reference sequence). Trimming shortened V by 0 bases and J by 6 bases, and 11 bases separated the two germline ends. The CDR3 spans 14 residues. The CDR3 DNA reads TGTGCCAGTAGTATAGAGGCGGCGGCGCCTGAAGCTTTCTTT. This encodes CASSIEAAAPEAFF.

The genes are TRBV7-6 and TRBJ2-3, with TRBD2 matching 12 bases. Germline assignment: CDR1 SGHVS and CDR2 FNYEAQ. V lost 3 bases, J lost 8 bases, and 12 bases stayed unmatched. The CDR3 loop spans 17 amino acids. In DNA form, the CDR3 reads TGTGCCAGCAGCTTTCTTCCTAGCGGGGGGGCGGTGGGTACGCAGTATTTT. It yields the protein CASSFLPSGGAVGTQYF.

The chain has TRBV28 and TRBJ2-7; 7 bases line up with TRBD1. This CDR3 is 13 amino acids long. V trimming: 8 bases; J trimming: 3 bases; junction bases outside the gene matches: 7. The germline V gene has CDR1 MDHEN and CDR2 SYDVKM. The CDR3: CASRTTGDYEQYF. The DNA for the CDR3 is TGTGCCAGCCGTACTACAGGGGACTACGAGCAGTACTTC.

This sequence joins TRBV9 and TRBJ2-2; D unresolved. V was trimmed by 3 bases and J by 8 bases, leaving 8 bases between them. Per the germline V gene, CDR1 is SGDLS and CDR2 is YYNGEE. This CDR3 comprises 12 residues. As DNA, the CDR3 is TGTGCCAGCAGCGCCATTCAGGGGGAGCTGTTTTTT. Translation gives CASSAIQGELFF.

This clone was counted between two and nine times. J is TRBJ1-5 and V is TRBV4-1, with D possibly being TRBD1 (6 bases). Germline V gives CDR1 MGHRA, CDR2 YSYEKL. V was clipped by 0 bases and J by 0 bases, with 12 bases between them. This CDR3 has 17 residues. CDR3 bases: TGCGCCAGCAGCCAAGAAATAGGGACAAATAGCAATCAGCCCCAGCATTTT. It is translated as CASSQEIGTNSNQPQHF.

V is TRBV7-9 and J is TRBJ1-2; 8 nucleotides agree with TRBD1. The J segment lost 8 bases and the V segment lost 5 bases, leaving 16 bases of the junction unmatched. The CDR3 runs 16 residues. Germline values: CDR1 SEHNR, CDR2 FQNEAQ (reference sequence). The CDR3 spells CASSDSPLQGANGYTF. The CDR3 DNA is TGTGCCAGCAGCGACTCCCCCCTGCAGGGGGCGAACGGCTACACCTTC.

The chain couples TRBV11-2 to TRBJ2-2, with D perhaps TRBD1 (5 bases). The germline V gene encodes CDR1 SGHAT and CDR2 FQNNGV. With 6 bases removed from V and 1 base from J, the gap between germline ends came to 12 bases. The CDR3 runs to 15 residues. CDR3 nucleotides: TGTGCCAGCAGTTCTATTCAGGGGAACACCGGGGAGCTGTTTTTT. Its protein product is CASSSIQGNTGELFF.

The rearrangement links TRBV19 to TRBJ1-2; D gene unclear. The CDR3 contains 12 residues. The V end was cut by 5 bases, the J end by 7 bases, with 11 bases between. Germline assignment: CDR1 LNHDA and CDR2 SQIVND (reference sequence). CDR3 nucleotides: TGTGCCAGTAGTGCGGGTCTTGGTGGCTACACCTTC. Its translation is CASSAGLGGYTF.

The chain carries TRBV7-9 and TRBJ1-2; D uncertain. Trimming took 1 base from V and 0 from J, leaving 3 bases between them. Looked up from germline, CDR1 is SEHNR and CDR2 is FQNEAQ (reference sequence). This CDR3 is 13 amino acids long. The CDR3 here is CASSLGTNYGYTF. Written as DNA, the CDR3 is TGTGCCAGCAGCTTAGGTACTAACTATGGCTACACCTTC.

The gene calls are TRBV5-6 and TRBJ2-7; perhaps TRBD1 as D (6 bases). The CDR3 covers 13 residues. V dropped 0 bases and J dropped 7 bases, with 11 bases sitting between them. Germline V lookup: CDR1 SGHDT, CDR2 YYEEEE. In nucleotides, the CDR3 is TGTGCCAGCAGCTTGGTACAGGGTGAAGAGCAGTACTTC. It is translated as CASSLVQGEEQYF. Complete variable domain (other parts from reference TRBV5-6 and TRBJ2-7): DAGVTQSPTHLIKTRGQQVTLRCSPKSGHDTVSWYQQALGQGPQFIFQYYEEEERQRGNFPDRFSGHQFPNYSSELNVNALLLGDSALYLCASSLVQGEEQYFGPGTRLTVT.

The chain carries TRBV2 and TRBJ1-5; 7 nucleotides align to TRBD1. CDR1 is SNHLY and CDR2 is FYNNEI in the germline V gene. The CDR3 covers 14 residues. Trimming cost V 6 bases and J 4 bases; bases outside gene matches: 6. The CDR3 region is CASRRQGRNQPQHF. The CDR3, as DNA: TGTGCCAGCAGGCGACAGGGTAGGAATCAGCCCCAGCATTTT.

This sequence joins TRBV27 and TRBJ1-6, with a weak D call TRBD1 (6 bases). CDR1 and CDR2 from the germline V gene are MNHEY and SMNVEV (reference sequence). The CDR3 spans 16 residues. V was pared by 8 bases and J by 7 bases, with 21 bases between. CDR3 region: CASWGPGDGANSPLHF. In DNA form, the CDR3 reads TGTGCCAGCTGGGGGCCAGGCGATGGGGCCAATTCACCCCTCCACTTT.

V and J are TRBV28 and TRBJ1-2, with 9 bases lining up with TRBD1. The CDR3 sequence is 15 residues long. The germline V gene encodes CDR1 MDHEN and CDR2 SYDVKM. The ends lost 0 bases at V and 8 bases at J; junction bases unmatched: 7. CDR3 sequence: CASSLWVRTGEGYTF. The CDR3 DNA sequence: TGTGCCAGCAGTTTATGGGTCAGGACAGGGGAAGGCTACACCTTC.

The V call is TRBV6-1, the J call TRBJ2-7; D is unresolved. Trimming removed 4 bases from V and 5 bases from J, with 15 bases in between. In germline, CDR1 is MNHNS, CDR2 SASEGT. CDR3 length: 14 amino acids. CDR3: CASSVTPVVDEQYF. The CDR3 bases are TGTGCCAGCAGTGTTACCCCGGTTGTGGACGAGCAGTACTTC.

This chain uses TRBV28 with TRBJ1-6; 7 nucleotides match TRBD1. V was pared by 7 bases and J by 7 bases, with 7 bases of the junction left unmatched. The CDR3 extends over 14 amino acids. CDR1 is MDHEN, CDR2 SYDVKM, per germline. The CDR3 is CASTRDSQNSPLHF. The CDR3 nucleotides read TGTGCCAGCACCCGGGACAGCCAGAATTCACCCCTCCACTTT.

The chain carries TRBV2 and TRBJ1-3, with D hard to call. There are 18 residues in the CDR3. Germline V gives CDR1 SNHLY, CDR2 FYNNEI. V dropped 3 bases and J dropped 2 bases, with 20 bases sitting between them. CDR3 coding DNA: TGTGCCAGCAGTGAGGTTACGGGGTATGCTGACCCTGGAAACACCATATATTTT. This translates into CASSEVTGYADPGNTIYF.

This sequence joins TRBV29-1 and TRBJ2-5; the match to TRBD1 covers 10 bases. This CDR3 spans 13 amino acids. V lost 6 bases to trimming and J lost 7 bases; unmatched junction nucleotides: 8. CDR1 is SQVTM, CDR2 ANQGSEA, per germline. The CDR3 loop reads CSVGTGDFGTQYF. DNA of the CDR3: TGCAGCGTAGGGACAGGGGACTTCGGGACCCAGTACTTC.

This clone appeared once. The chain carries TRBV5-4 and TRBJ2-1, with D tentatively TRBD1 (5 bases). V lost 4 bases to trimming and J lost 6 bases, with 11 bases between them. The CDR3 is 13 residues long. Germline V CDR1 and CDR2: SGHNT, YYREEE (reference sequence). Here the CDR3 DNA reads TGTGCCAGCAGCCGCCAGGGTGTCAATGAGCAGTTCTTC. It encodes CASSRQGVNEQFF.

The rearrangement joins TRBV19 to TRBJ2-7; possible D gene TRBD2, 6 bases. The germline gives CDR1 LNHDA, CDR2 SQIVND (reference sequence). CDR3 length: 11 amino acids. The V gene lost 7 bases and the J gene lost 5 bases, with 9 bases spanning the gap. The CDR3 reads CASTGGNEQYF. CDR3 DNA: TGTGCCAGTACTGGGGGGAACGAGCAGTACTTC.

The genes are TRBV5-6 and TRBJ2-1; 9 bases are a match to TRBD2. The CDR3 spans 15 residues. CDR1 is SGHDT, CDR2 YYEEEE, per germline. The V gene end was trimmed by 2 bases and the J gene end by 4 bases; junction bases not matched to a gene: 4. The CDR3 DNA reads TGTGCCAGCAGCTTTATGACTAGCGGTTACAATGAGCAGTTCTTC. Translation: CASSFMTSGYNEQFF.

This chain joins TRBV7-3 and TRBJ2-1, with 11 bases that match TRBD1. This CDR3 has 19 residues. Germline values: CDR1 SGHTA, CDR2 FQGTGA. After removal of 5 bases from V and 4 bases from J, the junction contained 16 bases not matched to a gene. The CDR3 DNA sequence: TGTGCCAGCAGCCCATCCCCCCGGGACAGGGGGTTTCCATACAATGAGCAGTTCTTC. Its translation is CASSPSPRDRGFPYNEQFF.

The J gene is TRBJ1-5, the V gene TRBV19; a possible D gene is TRBD1 (6 bases). The V gene lost 9 bases and the J gene lost 3 bases, with 15 bases spanning the gap. The CDR3 consists of 14 residues. Per the germline V gene, CDR1 is LNHDA and CDR2 is SQIVND (reference sequence). CDR3 sequence: CASQLRDNNQPQHF. For the CDR3, the DNA is TGTGCCAGCCAACTACGGGACAACAATCAGCCCCAGCATTTT.

The chain is built from TRBV5-1 and TRBJ2-7; unclear D gene. Germline V gene sequence: CDR1 SGHRS, CDR2 YFSETQ. The V gene lost 4 bases and the J gene lost 1 base, with 6 bases spanning the gap. The CDR3 extends over 12 amino acids. In DNA form, the CDR3 reads TGCGCCAGCAGCCTGTCGTCCTACGAGCAGTACTTC. Its protein product is CASSLSSYEQYF.